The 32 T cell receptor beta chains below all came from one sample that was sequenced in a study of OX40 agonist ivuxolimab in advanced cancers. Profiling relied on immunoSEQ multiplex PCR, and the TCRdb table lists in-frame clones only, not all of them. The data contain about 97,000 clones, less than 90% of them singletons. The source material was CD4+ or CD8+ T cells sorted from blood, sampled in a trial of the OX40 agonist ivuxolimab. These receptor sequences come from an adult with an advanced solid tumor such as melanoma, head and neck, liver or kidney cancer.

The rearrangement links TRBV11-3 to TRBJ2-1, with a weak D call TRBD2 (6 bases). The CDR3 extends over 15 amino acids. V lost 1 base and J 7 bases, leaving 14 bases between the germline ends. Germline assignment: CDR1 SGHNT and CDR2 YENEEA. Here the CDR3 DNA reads TGTGCCAGCAGCTTAGGAGGAGGGAGAGGGAATGAGCAGTTCTTC. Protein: CASSLGGGRGNEQFF.

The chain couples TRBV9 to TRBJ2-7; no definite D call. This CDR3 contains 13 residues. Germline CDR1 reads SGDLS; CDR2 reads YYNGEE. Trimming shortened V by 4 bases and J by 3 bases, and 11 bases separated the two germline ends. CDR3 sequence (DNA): TGTGCCAGCAGCTCCGGGCCGAACTACGAGCAGTACTTC. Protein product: CASSSGPNYEQYF.

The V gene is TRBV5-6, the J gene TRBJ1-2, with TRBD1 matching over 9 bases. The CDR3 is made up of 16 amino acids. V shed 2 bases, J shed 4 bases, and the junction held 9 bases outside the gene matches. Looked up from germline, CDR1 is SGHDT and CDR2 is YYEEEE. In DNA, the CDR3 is TGTGCCAGCAGCTTAGGACAGGGGATAGATAGCTATGGCTACACCTTC. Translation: CASSLGQGIDSYGYTF.

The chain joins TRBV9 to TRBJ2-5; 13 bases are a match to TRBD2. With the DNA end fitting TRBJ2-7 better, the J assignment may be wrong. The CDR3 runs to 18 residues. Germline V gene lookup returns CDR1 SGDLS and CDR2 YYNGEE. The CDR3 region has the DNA TGTGCCAGCAGTCGGGGACTAGCGGGAAAAACTGGGGGTTACGAGCAGTACTTC. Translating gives CASSRGLAGKTGGYEQYF.

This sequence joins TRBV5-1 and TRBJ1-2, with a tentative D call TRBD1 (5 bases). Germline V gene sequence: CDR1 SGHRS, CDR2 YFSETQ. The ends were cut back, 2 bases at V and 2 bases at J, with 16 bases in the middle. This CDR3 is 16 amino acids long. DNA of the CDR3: TGCGCCAGCAGCTTAACCGATCGACGGACAAACTATGGCTACACCTTC. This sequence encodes CASSLTDRRTNYGYTF.

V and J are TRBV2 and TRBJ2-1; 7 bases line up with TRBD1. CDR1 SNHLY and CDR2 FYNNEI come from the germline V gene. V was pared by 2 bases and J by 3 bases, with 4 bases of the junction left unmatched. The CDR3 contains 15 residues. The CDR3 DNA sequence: TGTGCCAGCAGTGAAAACAGGGGCGGCTACAATGAGCAGTTCTTC. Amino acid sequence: CASSENRGGYNEQFF.

The CDR3: CASSSLTGGWEQFF. DNA for the CDR3: TGTGCCAGCAGTTCCCTGACAGGGGGCTGGGAGCAGTTCTTC. V is TRBV27 and J is TRBJ2-1; 10 bases map to TRBD1. Germline CDR1 is MNHEY and CDR2 is SMNVEV (reference sequence). Trimming took 4 bases from V and 10 from J; bases not matched to a gene: 7. The CDR3 is made up of 14 amino acids.

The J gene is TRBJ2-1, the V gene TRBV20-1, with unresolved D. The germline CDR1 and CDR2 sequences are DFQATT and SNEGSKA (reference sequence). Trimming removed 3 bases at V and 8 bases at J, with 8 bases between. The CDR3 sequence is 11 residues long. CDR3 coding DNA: TGCAGTGCTAGTGGGTCCGATGAGCAGTTCTTC. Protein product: CSASGSDEQFF.

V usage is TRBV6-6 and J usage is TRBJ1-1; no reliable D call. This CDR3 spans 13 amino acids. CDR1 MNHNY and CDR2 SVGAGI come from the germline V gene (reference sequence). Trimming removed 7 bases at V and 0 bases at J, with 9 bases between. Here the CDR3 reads CASTRQMNTEAFF. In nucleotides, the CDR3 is TGTGCCAGCACCCGTCAAATGAACACTGAAGCTTTCTTT.

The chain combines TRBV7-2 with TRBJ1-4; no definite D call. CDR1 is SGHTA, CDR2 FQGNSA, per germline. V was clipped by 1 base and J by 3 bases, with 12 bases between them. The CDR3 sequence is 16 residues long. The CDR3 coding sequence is TGTGCCAGCAGCTTAGGATCAGCTCGGGCTAATGAAAAACTGTTTTTT. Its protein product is CASSLGSARANEKLFF.

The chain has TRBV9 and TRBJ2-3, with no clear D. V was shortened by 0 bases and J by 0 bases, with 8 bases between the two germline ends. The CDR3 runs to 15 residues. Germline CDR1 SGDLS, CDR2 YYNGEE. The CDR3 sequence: CASSVVSLSTDTQYF. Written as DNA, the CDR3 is TGTGCCAGCAGCGTAGTGAGTCTTAGCACAGATACGCAGTATTTT.

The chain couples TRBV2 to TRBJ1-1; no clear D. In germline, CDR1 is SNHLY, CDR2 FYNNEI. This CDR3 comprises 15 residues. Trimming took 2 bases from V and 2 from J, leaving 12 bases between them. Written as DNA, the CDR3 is TGTGCCAGCAGTGAAAGGGCTACTTCTAACACTGAAGCTTTCTTT. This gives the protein CASSERATSNTEAFF.

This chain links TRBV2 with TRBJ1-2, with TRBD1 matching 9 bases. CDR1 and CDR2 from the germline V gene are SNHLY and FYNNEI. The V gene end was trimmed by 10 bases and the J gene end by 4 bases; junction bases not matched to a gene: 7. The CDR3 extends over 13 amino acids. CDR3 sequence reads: CATQDRGIYGYTF. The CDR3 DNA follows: TGTGCCACACAGGACAGGGGAATCTATGGCTACACCTTC.

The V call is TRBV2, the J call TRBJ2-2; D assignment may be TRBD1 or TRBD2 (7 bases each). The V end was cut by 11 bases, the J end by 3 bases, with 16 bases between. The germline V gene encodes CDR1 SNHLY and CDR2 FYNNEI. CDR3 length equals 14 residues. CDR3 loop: CASRGLADTGELFF. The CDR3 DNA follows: TGTGCCTCGAGGGGGCTAGCGGACACCGGGGAGCTGTTTTTT.

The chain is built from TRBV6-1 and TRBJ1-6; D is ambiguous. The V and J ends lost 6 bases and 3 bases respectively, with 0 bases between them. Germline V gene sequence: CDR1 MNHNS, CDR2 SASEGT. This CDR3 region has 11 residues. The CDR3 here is CASSYNSPLHF. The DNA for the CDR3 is TGTGCCAGCAGCTATAATTCACCCCTCCACTTT.

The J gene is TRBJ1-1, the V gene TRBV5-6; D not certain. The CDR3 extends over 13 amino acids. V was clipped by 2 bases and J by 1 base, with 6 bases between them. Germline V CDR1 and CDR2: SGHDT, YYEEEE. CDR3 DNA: TGTGCCAGCAGCTTTGGGTCGAACACTGAAGCTTTCTTT. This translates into CASSFGSNTEAFF.

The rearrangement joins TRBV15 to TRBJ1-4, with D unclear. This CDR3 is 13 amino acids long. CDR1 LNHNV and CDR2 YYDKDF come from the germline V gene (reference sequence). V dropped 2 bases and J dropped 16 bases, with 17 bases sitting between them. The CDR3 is CATSRSPPNEWFF. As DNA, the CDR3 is TGTGCCACCAGCAGATCTCCCCCGAATGAGTGGTTTTTT. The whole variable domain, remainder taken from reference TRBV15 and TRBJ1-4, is DAMVIQNPRYQVTQFGKPVTLSCSQTLNHNVMYWYQQKSSQAPKLLFHYYDKDFNNEADTPDNFQSRRPNTSFCFLDIRSPGLGDTAMYLCATSRSPPNEWFFGSGTQLSVL.

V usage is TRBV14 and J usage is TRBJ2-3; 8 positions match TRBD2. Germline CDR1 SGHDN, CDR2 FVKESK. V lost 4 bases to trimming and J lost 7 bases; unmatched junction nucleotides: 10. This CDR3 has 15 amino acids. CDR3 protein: CASSLVAGPPNTQYF. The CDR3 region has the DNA TGTGCCAGCAGCCTGGTAGCGGGGCCTCCAAATACGCAGTATTTT.

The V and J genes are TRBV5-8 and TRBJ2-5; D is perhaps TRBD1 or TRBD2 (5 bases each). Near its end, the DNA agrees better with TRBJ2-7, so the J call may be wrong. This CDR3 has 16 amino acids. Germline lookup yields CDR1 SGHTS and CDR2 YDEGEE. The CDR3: CASSRVGAPFSYEQYF. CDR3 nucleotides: TGTGCCAGCAGCCGGGTCGGGGCCCCGTTTTCCTACGAGCAGTACTTC.

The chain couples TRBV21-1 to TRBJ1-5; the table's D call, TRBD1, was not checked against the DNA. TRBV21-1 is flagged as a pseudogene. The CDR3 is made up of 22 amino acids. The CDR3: CASSKRGTGAVGHLDRNQPQHF. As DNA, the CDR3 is TGTGCCAGCAGCAAAAGAGGGACAGGGGCTGTCGGTCACCTTGACCGCAATCAGCCCCAGCATTTT.

The CDR3, as DNA: TGTGCCAGCAGCCAAGGACAAATAGGGGATGGGCATACGCAGTATTTT. Translated: CASSQGQIGDGHTQYF. V usage is TRBV14 and J usage is TRBJ2-3; a weak D match, TRBD1 (5 bases). The length of the CDR3 is 16 residues. Trimming pared 1 base from V and 7 bases from J, leaving 18 bases between. The germline V gene encodes CDR1 SGHDN and CDR2 FVKESK.

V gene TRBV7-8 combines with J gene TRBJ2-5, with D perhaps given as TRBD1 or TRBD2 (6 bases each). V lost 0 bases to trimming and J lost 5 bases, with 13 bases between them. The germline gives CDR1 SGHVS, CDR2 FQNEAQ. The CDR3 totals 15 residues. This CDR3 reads CASSLAGGRRETQYF. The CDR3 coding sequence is TGTGCCAGCAGCTTAGCGGGGGGCAGGCGGGAGACCCAGTACTTC.

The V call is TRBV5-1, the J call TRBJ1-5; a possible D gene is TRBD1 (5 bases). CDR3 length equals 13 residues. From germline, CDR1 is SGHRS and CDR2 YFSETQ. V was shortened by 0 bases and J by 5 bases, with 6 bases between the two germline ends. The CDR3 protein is CASSLAGDQPQHF. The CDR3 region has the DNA TGCGCCAGCAGCTTGGCGGGGGATCAGCCCCAGCATTTT.

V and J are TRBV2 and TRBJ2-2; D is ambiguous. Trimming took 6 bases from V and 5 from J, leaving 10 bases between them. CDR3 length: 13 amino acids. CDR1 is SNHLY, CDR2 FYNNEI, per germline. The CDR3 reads CASRNTATGELFF. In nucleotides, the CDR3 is TGTGCCAGCAGGAACACGGCAACCGGGGAGCTGTTTTTT.

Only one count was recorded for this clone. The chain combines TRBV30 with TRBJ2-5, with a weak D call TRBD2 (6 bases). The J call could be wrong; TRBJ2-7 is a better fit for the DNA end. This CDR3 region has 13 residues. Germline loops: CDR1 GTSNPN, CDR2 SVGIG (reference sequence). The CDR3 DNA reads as TGTGCCTGGAACCGGGACTTCTCCTACGAGCAGTACTTC. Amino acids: CAWNRDFSYEQYF.

The CDR3 loop reads CASSPLGGQALFYGYTF. For the CDR3, the DNA is TGTGCCAGCAGCCCATTGGGGGGACAGGCCCTTTTCTATGGCTACACCTTC. This chain joins TRBV5-4 and TRBJ1-2, with TRBD1 matching 8 bases. Unmatched junction bases numbered 15, after V lost 4 bases and J lost 4 bases. Germline V CDR1 and CDR2: SGHNT, YYREEE (reference sequence). The CDR3 is 17 residues long. The full variable domain, completed using reference TRBV5-4 and TRBJ1-2, is ETGVTQSPTHLIKTRGQQVTLRCSSQSGHNTVSWYQQALGQGPQFIFQYYREEENGRGNFPPRFSGLQFPNYSSELNVNALELDDSALYLCASSPLGGQALFYGYTFGSGTRLTVV.

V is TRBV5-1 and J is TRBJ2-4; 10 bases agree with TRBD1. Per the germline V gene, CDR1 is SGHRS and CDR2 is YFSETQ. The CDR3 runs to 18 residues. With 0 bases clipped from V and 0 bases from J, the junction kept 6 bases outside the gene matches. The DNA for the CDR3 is TGCGCCAGCAGCTTGGAATGGGGGACAGGGGTAGCCAAAAACATTCAGTACTTC. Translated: CASSLEWGTGVAKNIQYF.

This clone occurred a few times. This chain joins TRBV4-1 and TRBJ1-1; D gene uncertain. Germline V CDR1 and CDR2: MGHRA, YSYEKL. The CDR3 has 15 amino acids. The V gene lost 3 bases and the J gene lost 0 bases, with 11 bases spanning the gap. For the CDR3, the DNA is TGCGCCAGCAGCCAGGGTACCCAGATGAACACTGAAGCTTTCTTT. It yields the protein CASSQGTQMNTEAFF.

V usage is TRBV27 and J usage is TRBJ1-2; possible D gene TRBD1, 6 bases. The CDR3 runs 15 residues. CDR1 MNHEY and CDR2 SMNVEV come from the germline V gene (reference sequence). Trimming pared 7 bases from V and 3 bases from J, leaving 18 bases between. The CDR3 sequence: CASKIKGGGDYGYTF. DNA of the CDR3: TGTGCCAGCAAGATCAAGGGGGGGGGCGACTATGGCTACACCTTC.

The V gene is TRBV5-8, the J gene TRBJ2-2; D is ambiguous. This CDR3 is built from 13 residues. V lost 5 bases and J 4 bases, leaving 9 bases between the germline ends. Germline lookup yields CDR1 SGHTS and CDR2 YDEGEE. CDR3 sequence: CASRRVLTGELFF. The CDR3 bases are TGTGCCAGCAGGAGAGTCCTCACCGGGGAGCTGTTTTTT.

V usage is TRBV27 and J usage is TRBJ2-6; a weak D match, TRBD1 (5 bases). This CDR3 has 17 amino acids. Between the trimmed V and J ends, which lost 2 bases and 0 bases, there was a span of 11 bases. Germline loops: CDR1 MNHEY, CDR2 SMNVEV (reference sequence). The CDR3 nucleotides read TGTGCCAGCAGTTTAGGTCAGGACAACTCTGGGGCCAACGTCCTGACTTTC. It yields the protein CASSLGQDNSGANVLTF.

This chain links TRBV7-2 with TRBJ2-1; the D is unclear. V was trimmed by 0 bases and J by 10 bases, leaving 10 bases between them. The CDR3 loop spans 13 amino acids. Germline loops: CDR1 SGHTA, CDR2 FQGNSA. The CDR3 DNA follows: TGTGCCAGCAGCTTAGCGGATAGAACGGAGCAGTTCTTC. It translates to CASSLADRTEQFF.